A selection of T cell receptor beta chains follows, all from one sample in a study of T cells in Graves' hyperthyroidism and ophthalmopathy. TCRdb recomputed calls from the multiplex PCR reads with MiXCR, one row per CDR3 protein. The table includes more than 550,000 distinct CDR3 sequences, roughly a sixth detected once. Sequenced sample: blood. These receptors originate from a woman between 50 and 59 years old with Graves' hyperthyroidism that later progressed to Graves' ophthalmopathy. The CDR3 runs from the conserved cysteine through the conserved F or W. A D gene is named only where the DNA matches it firmly. Clone size appears in some rows only: once, few, many, or a class for an expanded clone.

j_call d_call clone_size v_call cdr3_nt cdr3_aa
TRBJ2-3 NA many TRBV6-1 TGTGCCAGCAGTGAGCGGTTGAGGATTAGCACAGATACGCAGTATTTT CASSERLRISTDTQYF
TRBJ1-4 NA NA TRBV18 TGTGCCAGCTCACCACCCCTGTTGGCAAATGAAAAACTGTTTTTT CASSPPLLANEKLFF
TRBJ1-1 TRBD1 few TRBV6-1 TGTGCCAGCAGTCGTATGGACAACAGGGGTGAGGACCAGACTGAAGCTTTCTTT CASSRMDNRGEDQTEAFF
TRBJ2-5 NA many TRBV12-5 TGTGCTAGTGGTTTGGGGGCTAGCAGAGAGACCCAGTACTTC CASGLGASRETQYF
TRBJ2-7 NA many TRBV30 TGTGCCTGGAGTTACGGAACGGGACCGACCCACGAGCAGTACTTC CAWSYGTGPTHEQYF
TRBJ1-2 TRBD1 NA TRBV11-2 TGTGCCAGCAGCTCGCCCGGGGGACAGGGGTTCTATGGCTACACCTTC CASSSPGGQGFYGYTF
TRBJ1-1 NA many TRBV6-2/TRBV6-3 TGTGCCAGCAGTTATCCCGGCGGATTGAACACTGAAGCTTTCTTT CASSYPGGLNTEAFF
TRBJ2-6 NA NA TRBV18 TGTGCCAGCTCACCTCCGGACGCTTACTCTGGGGCCAACGTCCTGACTTTC CASSPPDAYSGANVLTF
TRBJ2-7 TRBD2 many TRBV20-1 TGCAGTGCCCTGACTAGCGGGGGGTTCAACGAGCAGTACTTC CSALTSGGFNEQYF
TRBJ2-1 TRBD1 NA TRBV25-1 TGTGCCAGCAGTGGGGACAGGGGGTTTGATGAGCAGTTCTTC CASSGDRGFDEQFF
TRBJ1-2 NA NA TRBV5-4 TGTGCCAGCAGCGCAGGGGCGGGTGGCTACACCTTC CASSAGAGGYTF
TRBJ1-6 NA few TRBV12-3/TRBV12-4 TGTGCCAGCAGTTTCGCGATACCGCTTTCACCCCTCCACTTT CASSFAIPLSPLHF
TRBJ1-1 NA NA TRBV12-5 TGTGCTAGTGGAATTGCGCAGGACACTGAAGCTTTCTTT CASGIAQDTEAFF
TRBJ2-5 NA NA TRBV7-9 TGTGCCAGCAGCATACGGGACAACCTCCAAGAGACCCAGTACTTC CASSIRDNLQETQYF
TRBJ2-1 NA NA TRBV5-1 TGCGCCAGCAGATCGGGACTGGGTAACCTTGACAATGAGCAGTTCTTC CASRSGLGNLDNEQFF
TRBJ1-1 NA many TRBV20-1 TGCAGTGCTAGGCATGTGGGTATGCGGACTGAAGCTTTCTTT CSARHVGMRTEAFF
TRBJ1-2 NA many TRBV18 TGTGCCAGCTCACCACCGGGATGGTATGGCTACACCTTC CASSPPGWYGYTF
TRBJ2-7 NA few TRBV13 TGTGCCAGCAGCCCTTGGGGCAGTGGGGGGCCGGGAGAGCAGTACTTC CASSPWGSGGPGEQYF
TRBJ1-1 NA NA TRBV20-1 TGCAGTGCTAGGAGACGTGCGACCTTGAACACTGAAGCTTTCTTT CSARRRATLNTEAFF
TRBJ2-7 NA many TRBV18 TGTGCCAGCTCACAAGGGCCCTTAGACTACGAGCAGTACTTC CASSQGPLDYEQYF
TRBJ1-1 NA many TRBV12-5 TGTGCTAGTGGCCACCTCCAGGGGATGGGCACTGAAGCTTTCTTT CASGHLQGMGTEAFF
TRBJ1-2 NA many TRBV7-8 TGTGCCAGCAGCCGACCGCCTCCGAACTATGGCTACACCTTC CASSRPPPNYGYTF
TRBJ2-5 NA NA TRBV20-1 TGCAGTGCCCCCCGACTGGAGGAGACCCAGTACTTC CSAPRLEETQYF
TRBJ1-1 NA many TRBV7-8 TGTGCCAGCAGCTTAGCACGGGACAAGTACACTGAAGCTTTCTTT CASSLARDKYTEAFF
TRBJ2-7 NA many TRBV20-1 TGCAGTGCTAGACGCAATCGACCGGACGGCGAGCAGTACTTC CSARRNRPDGEQYF
TRBJ2-3 NA many TRBV6-1 TGTGCCAGCAGTGAATCTGGATCAGATACGCAGTATTTT CASSESGSDTQYF
TRBJ2-7 TRBD2 NA TRBV6-5 TGTGCCAGCAGTTACTCGAGGCGGGGGTCACCCTACGAGCAGTACTTC CASSYSRRGSPYEQYF
TRBJ2-5 NA many TRBV7-3 TGTGCCAGCAGCTTAAAAGGACTGCGCCAAGAGACCCAGTACTTC CASSLKGLRQETQYF
TRBJ1-1 TRBD1 NA TRBV29-1 TGCAGCGTTGAGAGAGAGGGGGCAAAGAACGCTGAAGCTTTCTTT CSVEREGAKNAEAFF
TRBJ1-1 NA NA TRBV19 TGTGCCAGTAGTATAGCCCCGGCGGGCAACACTGAAGCTTTCTTT CASSIAPAGNTEAFF
TRBJ2-7 TRBD1 NA TRBV4-1 TGCGCCAGCAGCCAGAGGACAGGAGACTACGAGCAGTACTTC CASSQRTGDYEQYF
TRBJ2-1 TRBD1 many TRBV7-9 TGTGCCAGCAGGTCGAAATCCCGGGACAGGGGCTACAATGAGCAGTTCTTC CASRSKSRDRGYNEQFF
TRBJ1-5 NA NA TRBV5-1 TGCGCCAGCAGCCTGGAGGGAAGGGTCAGGCAGCCCCAGCATTTT CASSLEGRVRQPQHF
TRBJ2-6 NA NA TRBV7-4 TGTGCCAGCAGCTTAGGAAACTCTGGGGCCAACGTCCTGACTTTC CASSLGNSGANVLTF
TRBJ2-2 TRBD2 many TRBV29-1 TGCAGCGTTGATGCTAGCGGGATCGGGGAGCTGTTTTTT CSVDASGIGELFF
TRBJ2-7 NA NA TRBV5-1 TGCGCCAGCAGCTTGGGGCCCGCGGAAACCTACGAGCAGTACTTC CASSLGPAETYEQYF
TRBJ1-2 TRBD1 few TRBV24-1 TGTGCCACCAGCACAGACAGGGGCAGTGGCTACACCTTC CATSTDRGSGYTF
TRBJ1-2 NA NA TRBV20-1 TGCAGTGGTAGAACGGGGGTAAACTATGGCTACACCTTC CSGRTGVNYGYTF
TRBJ1-5 NA NA TRBV9 TGTGCCAGCAGCCCCCGGTGGGGGGGTCAGCCCCAGCATTTT CASSPRWGGQPQHF
TRBJ2-3 TRBD1 many TRBV5-1 TGCGCCAGCAGCTTGGGGGACAGACCAGATACGCAGTATTTT CASSLGDRPDTQYF
TRBJ2-3 NA many TRBV12-3/TRBV12-4 TGTGCCAGCAGCCCGGGACTGGAAAGCACAGATACGCAGTATTTT CASSPGLESTDTQYF
TRBJ1-1 NA many TRBV6-1 TGTGCCAGCAGTGAAGCGGGACTCCTGAACACTGAAGCTTTCTTT CASSEAGLLNTEAFF
TRBJ2-3 TRBD2 few TRBV18 TGTGCCAGCTCACCAGTCCGGGGGGGCCGAGATACGCAGTATTTT CASSPVRGGRDTQYF
TRBJ2-7 NA few TRBV6-5 TGTGCCAGCAGTTACTCGAGGGGGCGGGGTGCCTACGAGCAGTACTTC CASSYSRGRGAYEQYF
TRBJ2-2 TRBD2 NA TRBV20-1 TGCAGTGCTAAGCGGGACGGCACCGGGGAGCTGTTTTTT CSAKRDGTGELFF
TRBJ2-7 TRBD1 many TRBV6-2/TRBV6-3 TGTGCCAGCAGTCCCCGTGGGACAGGGGATTACGAGCAGTACTTC CASSPRGTGDYEQYF
TRBJ1-4 NA few TRBV5-1 TGCGCCAGCAGACTCACCCAAGCGCGGAGTGGAAAACTGTTTTTT CASRLTQARSGKLFF
TRBJ2-1 NA NA TRBV20-1 TGCAGTGCTAGCCAACTATTTCCCAATGAGCAGTTCTTC CSASQLFPNEQFF
TRBJ2-2 TRBD1 NA TRBV3-1 TGTGCCAGCAGCCAAGAGACAGGGAGAAACACCGGGGAGCTGTTTTTT CASSQETGRNTGELFF
TRBJ1-6 NA NA TRBV20-1 TGCAGTGCTCGCCCCTCACAGAGCTCCTATAATTCACCCCTCCACTTT CSARPSQSSYNSPLHF
TRBJ2-3 TRBD1 many TRBV11-3 TGTGCCAGCAGCTTACGGGGGACAGGAGGTGGAGATACGCAGTATTTT CASSLRGTGGGDTQYF
TRBJ2-3 TRBD1 many TRBV13 TGTGCCAGCAGCTTAGCCCGGACTATAGACAGGGGGTACACAGATACGCAGTATTTT CASSLARTIDRGYTDTQYF
TRBJ1-1 TRBD1 many TRBV27 TGTGCCAGCAGTTTATTGAGACAGGGTAGGAACACTGAAGCTTTCTTT CASSLLRQGRNTEAFF
TRBJ2-1 TRBD2 few TRBV4-2 TGTGCCAGCAGCCAGAGCGGGGGAAGCTCCTACAATGAGCAGTTCTTC CASSQSGGSSYNEQFF
TRBJ2-1 TRBD2 few TRBV11-3 TGTGCCAGCAGCCGGGGACTAGCGGGGATCAACTCCTACAATGAGCAGTTCTTC CASSRGLAGINSYNEQFF